This TCR beta chain was identified in a study of early T cells in non-severe SARS-CoV-2 infection. At the level of the study: Chains were unpaired, as sequencing was done on bulk RNA from unsorted whole blood. The study, taken as a whole, reports: Anti-spike CD8 responses were favored by VDJdb matching, which missed private and CD4 specificities.

This clonotype was counted a few times. As yet, its antigen is unknown. With 2 bases clipped from V and 12 bases from J, the junction kept 8 bases outside the gene matches. The CDR3 spans 16 residues. Germline CDR1 is SGHRS and CDR2 is YFSETQ. Attachment of unique molecular identifiers was made to individual cDNA molecules. TCRdb itself ran the 5' RACE reads through MiXCR, one entry per CDR3 protein. The table lists about 97,000 distinct CDR3 sequences, approximately 10% of them singletons. Specimen: whole blood, collected at baseline. J is TRBJ2-1 and V is TRBV5-1; TRBD2 matches at 16 bases. This clonotype was obtained from an adult who was a healthcare worker with PCR-confirmed SARS-CoV-2 infection or an uninfected control (not recorded which). The CDR3 loop is CASSLTGTSGGARQFF. The CDR3 DNA is TGCGCCAGCAGCTTAACCGGGACTAGCGGGGGGGCCCGGCAGTTCTTC.